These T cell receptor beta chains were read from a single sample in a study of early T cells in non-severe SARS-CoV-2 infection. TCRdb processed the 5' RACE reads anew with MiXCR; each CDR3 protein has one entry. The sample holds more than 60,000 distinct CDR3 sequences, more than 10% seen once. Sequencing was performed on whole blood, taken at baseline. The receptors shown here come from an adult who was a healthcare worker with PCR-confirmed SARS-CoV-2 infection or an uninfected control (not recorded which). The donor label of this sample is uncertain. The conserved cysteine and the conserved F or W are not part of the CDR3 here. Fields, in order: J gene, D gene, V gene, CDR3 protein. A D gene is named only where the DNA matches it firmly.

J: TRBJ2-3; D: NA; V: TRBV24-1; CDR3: ATSDSGTPQY
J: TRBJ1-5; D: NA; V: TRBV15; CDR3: ATSRDLSQPQH
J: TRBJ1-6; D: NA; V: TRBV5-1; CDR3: ASSTGAGDGSPLH
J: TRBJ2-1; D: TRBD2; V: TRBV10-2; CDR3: ASSPGLAAPPGQF
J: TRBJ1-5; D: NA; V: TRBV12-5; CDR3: ASGLTGNQPQH
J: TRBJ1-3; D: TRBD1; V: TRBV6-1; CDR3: ASAADRAGNTIY
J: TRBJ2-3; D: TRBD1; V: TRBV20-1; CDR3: SVGQGLVSTDTQY
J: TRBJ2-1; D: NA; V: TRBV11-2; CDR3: ASSLLQGHNEQF
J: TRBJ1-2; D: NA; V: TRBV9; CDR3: ASSPNYGTSNYGYT
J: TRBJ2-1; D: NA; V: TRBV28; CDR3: ASSLVLDWNEQF
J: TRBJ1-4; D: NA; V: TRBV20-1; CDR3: SARDQATLNEKLF
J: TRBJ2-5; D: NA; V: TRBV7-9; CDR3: ASSALFWTTQETQY
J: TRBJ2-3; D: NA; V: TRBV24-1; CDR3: ATSDTGRGTDTQY
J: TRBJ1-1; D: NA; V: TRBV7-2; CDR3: ASSFPGVNTEAF
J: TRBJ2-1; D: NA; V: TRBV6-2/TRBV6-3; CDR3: ASSLPGHELYNEQF
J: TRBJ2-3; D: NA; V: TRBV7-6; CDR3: ASSPSGGRSGDTQY
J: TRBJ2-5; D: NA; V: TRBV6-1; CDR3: ASSGVALRGKETQY
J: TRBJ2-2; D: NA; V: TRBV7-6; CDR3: ASSSSIENTGELF
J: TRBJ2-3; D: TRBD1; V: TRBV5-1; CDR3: ASSLVGQGDNTQY
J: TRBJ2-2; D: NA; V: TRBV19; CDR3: ACRYGGLNTGELF
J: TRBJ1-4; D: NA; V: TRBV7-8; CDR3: ASSLTPGITDKKLF
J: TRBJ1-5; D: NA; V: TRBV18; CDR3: ASSPVEGGAQPQH
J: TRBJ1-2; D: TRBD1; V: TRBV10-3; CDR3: AISLGQADYGYT
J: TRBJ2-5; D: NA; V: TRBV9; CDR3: ASSRTVGPETQY
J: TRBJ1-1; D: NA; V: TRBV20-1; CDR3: SVPGDSTEAF
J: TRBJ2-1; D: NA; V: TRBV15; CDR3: ATSRSSDEQF
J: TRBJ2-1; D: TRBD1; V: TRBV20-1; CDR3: SALGQGANNEQF
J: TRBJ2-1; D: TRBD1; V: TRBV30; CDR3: AWRVFREGARLYNEQF
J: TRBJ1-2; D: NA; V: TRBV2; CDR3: ASSEDAGHGYT
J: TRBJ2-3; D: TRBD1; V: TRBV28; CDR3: ASLEYGTGGMDTQY
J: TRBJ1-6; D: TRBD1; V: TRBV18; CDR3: ASSPPTGTYNSPLH
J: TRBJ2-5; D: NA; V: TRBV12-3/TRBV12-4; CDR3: ASTNRGLPSQETQY
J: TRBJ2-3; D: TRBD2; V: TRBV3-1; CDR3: ASSTRFVAGGSGDTQY
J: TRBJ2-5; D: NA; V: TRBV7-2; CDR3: ASSRFQGYETQY
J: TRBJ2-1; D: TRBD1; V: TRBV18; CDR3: ASSRGTGTYNEQF
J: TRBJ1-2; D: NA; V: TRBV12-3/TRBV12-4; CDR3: ASSLTRRGTYGYT
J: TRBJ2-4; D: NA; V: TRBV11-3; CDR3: ASSLCRPGDIQY
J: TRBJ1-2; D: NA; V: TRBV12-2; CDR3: ASRLASDSQRANYGYT
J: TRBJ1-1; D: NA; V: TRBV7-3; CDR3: ASSRREGAEAF
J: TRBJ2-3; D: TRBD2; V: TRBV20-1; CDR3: SAGLAGANTQY
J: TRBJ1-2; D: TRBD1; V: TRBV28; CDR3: ASSRRTGVYGYT
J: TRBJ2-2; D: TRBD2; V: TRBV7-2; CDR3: ASSSTSGGNTGELF
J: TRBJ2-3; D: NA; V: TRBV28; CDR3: ASSNIAPQESDTQY
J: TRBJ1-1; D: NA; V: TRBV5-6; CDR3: ASNPIWTPTEGTEAF
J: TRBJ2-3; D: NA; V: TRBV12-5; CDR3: ASGTGDTQY
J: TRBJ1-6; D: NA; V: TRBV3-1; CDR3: ASSQGRTLVPLH
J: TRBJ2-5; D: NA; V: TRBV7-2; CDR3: ASSPGTPQETQY
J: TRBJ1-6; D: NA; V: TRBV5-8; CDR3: ASSLMLGRANNSPLH
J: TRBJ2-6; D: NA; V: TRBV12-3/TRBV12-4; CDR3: ASSFDGANVLT
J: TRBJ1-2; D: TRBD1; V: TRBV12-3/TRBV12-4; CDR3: ASSFPQQGEYGYT
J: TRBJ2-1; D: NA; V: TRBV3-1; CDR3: ASSQGPAGANPYNEQF
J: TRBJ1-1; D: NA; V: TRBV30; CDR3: AWSVSTTEAF
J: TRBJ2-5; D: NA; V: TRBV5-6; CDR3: ASSLVDNQETQY